This is a list of T cell receptor beta chains from one sample in a study of cytomegalovirus exposure and HLA in healthy donors. Some clones are missing from TCRdb's copy, which holds only in-frame ones; the method was immunoSEQ multiplex PCR. The profile covers just over 150,000 clones, with about 85% appearing a single time and 2% to 2.5% taken by the ten largest. Sequenced input: PBMCs. Source of these receptors: a woman younger than 35 in good health and CMV-seronegative. Each CDR3 is given with its conserved first and last residue. A D gene is named only where the DNA matches it firmly. Only part of the rows carry a size: once, few, many, or a class if the clone is expanded.

TRBV6-5,.,TRBJ1-5,.,CASRELTENQPQHF,TGTGCCAGCAGGGAGCTGACGGAAAATCAGCCCCAGCATTTT
TRBV6-4,.,TRBJ1-2,TRBD1,CASSETGNYGYTF,TGTGCCAGCAGTGAGACAGGGAACTATGGCTACACCTTC
TRBV4-3,.,TRBJ2-5,TRBD2,CASSPGTSGVTETQYF,TGCGCCAGCAGCCCTGGGACTAGCGGGGTTACTGAGACCCAGTACTTC
TRBV11-3,.,TRBJ1-5,.,CASSLGGPLNQPQHF,TGTGCCAGCAGCTTAGGGGGCCCTCTTAATCAGCCCCAGCATTTT
TRBV6-1,few,TRBJ2-3,.,CASSEFLGVGGSTDTQYF,TGTGCCAGCAGTGAATTCTTGGGTGTAGGGGGAAGCACAGATACGCAGTATTTT
TRBV28,.,TRBJ1-5,.,CASSLPSRKSNQPQHF,TGTGCCAGCAGTTTACCTTCGCGGAAGAGTAATCAGCCCCAGCATTTT
TRBV6-1,.,TRBJ1-5,.,CASSGRDTNQPQHF,TGTGCCAGCAGTGGCCGGGACACCAATCAGCCCCAGCATTTT
TRBV28,.,TRBJ1-1,TRBD1,CASSLIGGDTEAFF,TGTGCCAGCAGTTTAATAGGGGGCGACACTGAAGCTTTCTTT
TRBV19,.,TRBJ1-4,.,CASSKGDPGGEKLFF,TGTGCCAGTAGTAAGGGGGACCCTGGTGGAGAAAAACTGTTTTTT
TRBV5-4,.,TRBJ2-2,.,CASSLDSTGELFF,TGTGCCAGCAGCTTGGACAGCACCGGGGAGCTGTTTTTT
TRBV6-1,.,TRBJ1-2,.,CASSTDTNYGYTF,TGTGCCAGCAGCACAGATACTAACTATGGCTACACCTTC
TRBV5-1,.,TRBJ2-1,TRBD2,CASSLGGTRIYNEQFF,TGCGCCAGCAGCTTGGGAGGGACTAGAATCTACAATGAGCAGTTCTTC
TRBV4-2,.,TRBJ2-2,.,CASSPLVGAPTTGELFF,TGTGCCAGCAGCCCCCTCGTTGGGGCGCCGACGACCGGGGAGCTGTTTTTT
TRBV2,.,TRBJ2-1,.,CASSEKGPRTKQFF,TGTGCCAGCAGTGAGAAAGGGCCAAGGACAAAGCAGTTCTTC
TRBV11-2,.,TRBJ1-2,TRBD1,CASSWGASGGSRGYTF,TGTGCCAGCAGCTGGGGGGCCTCAGGGGGCTCGAGGGGCTACACCTTC
TRBV16,.,TRBJ2-6,.,CASSPNSGANVLTF,TGTGCCAGCAGCCCCAACTCTGGGGCCAACGTCCTGACTTTC